This T cell receptor beta chain was captured in a study of cytomegalovirus exposure and HLA in healthy donors. The ends were cut back, 5 bases at V and 0 bases at J, with 16 bases in the middle. The CDR3 loop spans 16 amino acids. The germline V gene has CDR1 SGHTA and CDR2 FQGNSA. Primers included in the PCR were 60 Vbeta and 13 Jbeta primers. Assay used: immunoSEQ multiplex PCR; TCRdb lists only in-frame clones, some missing. The table has 75,000 to 90,000 clones, roughly 80% seen once; the top ten hold around 15%. This clone occurred a few times. This clonotype originated in a human donor in good health. Sequenced: PBMCs. The rearrangement joins TRBV7-2 to TRBJ1-2, with D uncertain. CDR3 region: CASSPSLTNSNYGYTF. The CDR3 coding sequence is TGTGCCAGCAGCCCTAGCCTAACAAATTCTAACTATGGCTACACCTTC.